This paragraph reports one TCR beta chain. Trimming removed 9 bases at V and 3 bases at J, with 9 bases between. The CDR3 is made up of 12 amino acids. Looked up from germline, CDR1 is LNHDA and CDR2 is SQIVND (reference sequence). The data belong to a study of control samples from healthy donors and cancer patients. Measured with immunoSEQ multiplex PCR; TCRdb has only the in-frame clones, and not every one. The sample consists of under 200,000 clones, roughly 94% of them appearing once. Sequences were obtained from PBMCs. The V and J genes are TRBV19 and TRBJ1-5; the D gene is possibly TRBD1 (5 bases). The receptor was isolated from a man between 60 and 75 years old with colorectal cancer. The CDR3 loop reads CARGRNNQPQHF. The CDR3 region has the DNA TGTGCCAGGGGACGGAACAATCAGCCCCAGCATTTT. Full variable domain (outside the CDR3, taken from reference TRBV19 and TRBJ1-5): DGGITQSPKYLFRKEGQNVTLSCEQNLNHDAMYWYRQDPGQGLRLIYYSQIVNDFQKGDIAEGYSVSREKKESFPLTVTSAQKNPTAFYLCARGRNNQPQHFGDGTRLSIL.